One and the same sample provided the 27 T cell receptor beta chains below, sequenced in a study of blood T cell repertoires in COVID-19. The protocol was immunoSEQ multiplex PCR, while the TCRdb copy is restricted to in-frame clones and leaves out a portion. This sample has almost 95,000 clones, with approximately 90% found just once. Source material: peripheral blood. All receptors derive from a woman in her sixties with COVID-19, enrolled during active disease.

This chain uses TRBV7-8 with TRBJ2-1; D is perhaps TRBD2 (6 bases). The V end was cut by 5 bases, the J end by 11 bases, with 16 bases between. The CDR3 covers 13 residues. Germline CDR1 is SGHVS and CDR2 is FQNEAQ. The CDR3 bases are TGTGCCAGCAGCCCCGGGAGAACAATGAAGCAGTTCTTC. Its translation is CASSPGRTMKQFF.

The rearrangement links TRBV19 to TRBJ1-5, with D possibly being TRBD1 (6 bases). CDR1 and CDR2 from the germline V gene are LNHDA and SQIVND (reference sequence). The CDR3 extends over 13 amino acids. Trimming left V 5 bases short and J 6 bases short, with 11 bases between. In nucleotides, the CDR3 is TGTGCCAGTAGTGTCAGGGGAACTCAGCCCCAGCATTTT. It codes for CASSVRGTQPQHF.

This clone came up once. Other DNA sequences from this sample encode an identical CDR3 as well. The gene calls are TRBV28 and TRBJ1-3; D is undetermined. Per the germline V gene, CDR1 is MDHEN and CDR2 is SYDVKM. V was pared by 6 bases and J by 0 bases, with 9 bases between. CDR3 length: 14 amino acids. CDR3 sequence (DNA): TGTGCCAGCAGCTCCACAGCCTCTGGAAACACCATATATTTT. Protein: CASSSTASGNTIYF. Variable domain in full (rest from reference TRBV28 and TRBJ1-3): DVKVTQSSRYLVKRTGEKVFLECVQDMDHENMFWYRQDPGLGLRLIYFSYDVKMKEKGDIPEGYSVSREKKERFSLILESASTNQTSMYLCASSSTASGNTIYFGEGSWLTVV.

This chain joins TRBV16 and TRBJ1-1; TRBD1 aligns across 10 bases. Trimming at V came to 1 base and at J to 3 bases, leaving 5 bases not matched to a gene. The length of the CDR3 is 16 residues. Germline V gives CDR1 KGHSY, CDR2 FQNENV. CDR3 residues: CASSQLSGQGDTEAFF. The CDR3 DNA sequence: TGTGCCAGCAGCCAATTGAGCGGACAGGGGGACACTGAAGCTTTCTTT.

There are a few counts of this clone. The gene calls are TRBV6-5 and TRBJ1-6; 7 nucleotides agree with TRBD1. Losses at the gene ends were 10 bases for V and 7 bases for J; bases not matched to a gene: 7. CDR3 length equals 13 residues. Germline-derived CDR1 and CDR2 are MNHEY and SVGAGI. The CDR3 sequence: CATNRDRNSPLHF. The DNA of the CDR3 is TGTGCCACGAACCGGGACAGAAATTCACCCCTCCACTTT.

This chain joins TRBV5-4 and TRBJ2-7; 7 bases match TRBD2. The CDR3 is 12 amino acids. V lost 4 bases to trimming and J lost 9 bases; unmatched junction nucleotides: 7. The germline gives CDR1 SGHNT, CDR2 YYREEE (reference sequence). The CDR3 sequence is CASSGGGVGQYF. CDR3 DNA: TGTGCCAGCAGCGGGGGAGGGGTCGGGCAGTACTTC.

The chain links TRBV18 to TRBJ1-1; the D is unclear. Germline V gene lookup returns CDR1 KGHSH and CDR2 LQKENI. V lost 3 bases, J lost 4 bases, and 9 bases lay in between. The CDR3 loop spans 13 amino acids. CDR3 in amino acids: CASSPVQFTEAFF. CDR3 nucleotide sequence: TGTGCCAGCTCACCTGTACAGTTCACTGAAGCTTTCTTT. Filled out from reference TRBV18 and TRBJ1-1, the complete variable domain reads NAGVMQNPRHLVRRRGQEARLRCSPMKGHSHVYWYRQLPEEGLKFMVYLQKENIIDESGMPKERFSAEFPKEGPSILRIQQVVRGDSAAYFCASSPVQFTEAFFGQGTRLTVV.

This clone was seen only a few times. This rearrangement joins TRBV7-2 to TRBJ2-7; the D gene is possibly TRBD1 (5 bases). The CDR3 extends over 15 amino acids. V gave up 1 base and J gave up 3 bases, with 13 bases separating them. CDR1 is SGHTA, CDR2 FQGNSA, per germline. CDR3 in DNA: TGTGCCAGCAGCTTAGTGCCAGGACAAAACTACGAGCAGTACTTC. This codes for CASSLVPGQNYEQYF. Full variable domain (outside the CDR3, taken from reference TRBV7-2 and TRBJ2-7): GAGVSQSPSNKVTEKGKDVELRCDPISGHTALYWYRQSLGQGLEFLIYFQGNSAPDKSGLPSDRFSAERTGGSVSTLTIQRTQQEDSAVYLCASSLVPGQNYEQYFGPGTRLTVT.

The rearrangement links TRBV7-2 to TRBJ2-1; 10 bases are a match to TRBD2. Germline V CDR1 and CDR2: SGHTA, FQGNSA. CDR3 size: 15 residues. With 1 base clipped from V and 8 bases from J, the junction kept 5 bases outside the gene matches. The CDR3 nucleotides are TGTGCCAGCAGCTTAGGGCCTAGCGGGGGCTATGAGCAGTTCTTC. Protein: CASSLGPSGGYEQFF.

This clone was observed a single time. The chain employs TRBV18 and TRBJ2-1; 14 nucleotides agree with TRBD2. Germline values: CDR1 KGHSH, CDR2 LQKENI. V gave up 6 bases and J gave up 0 bases; unmatched junction bases: 10. The CDR3 is 19 residues long. DNA for the CDR3: TGTGCCAGCTCCGGACTAGCGGGGGGTAATATAAGCTCCTACAATGAGCAGTTCTTC. This translates into CASSGLAGGNISSYNEQFF.

V usage is TRBV19 and J usage is TRBJ1-2; a weak D match, TRBD1 (6 bases). The CDR3 sequence is 11 residues long. Trimming took 6 bases from V and 14 from J, leaving 16 bases between them. CDR1 LNHDA and CDR2 SQIVND come from the germline V gene (reference sequence). The CDR3 coding sequence is TGTGCCAGTAGAGAGACAGGAGAGATTACCTTC. This sequence encodes CASRETGEITF.

The sample holds one count of this clone. The chain uses TRBV28 and TRBJ1-2, with D unclear. Germline V gene data show CDR1 as MDHEN and CDR2 as SYDVKM. The CDR3 length is 14 residues. Trimming shortened V by 10 bases and J by 5 bases, and 20 bases separated the two germline ends. The CDR3 DNA is TGTGCCACCGGCTCAAGGAGTTCGTGGTATGGCTACACCTTC. Amino acid sequence: CATGSRSSWYGYTF.

The chain couples TRBV5-1 to TRBJ2-1, with D unresolved. The CDR3 has 13 amino acids. Trimming pared 5 bases from V and 2 bases from J, leaving 8 bases between. Germline CDR1 reads SGHRS; CDR2 reads YFSETQ. The CDR3, as DNA: TGCGCCAGCAGTAGTGTCCCCTACAATGAGCAGTTCTTC. The encoded protein is CASSSVPYNEQFF. Supplemented by reference TRBV5-1 and TRBJ2-1, the full variable domain reads KAGVTQTPRYLIKTRGQQVTLSCSPISGHRSVSWYQQTPGQGLQFLFEYFSETQRNKGNFPGRFSGRQFSNSRSEMNVSTLELGDSALYLCASSSVPYNEQFFGPGTRLTVL.

The J gene is TRBJ1-2, the V gene TRBV28; the match to TRBD1 covers 11 bases. Germline trimming cut 5 bases from V and 5 bases from J; bases unmatched to any gene: 13. The length of the CDR3 is 17 residues. Germline assignment: CDR1 MDHEN and CDR2 SYDVKM. This CDR3 reads CASSRGTGGQSEYGYTF. As DNA, the CDR3 is TGTGCCAGCAGTAGAGGGACAGGGGGTCAGTCGGAATATGGCTACACCTTC.

CDR3 in amino acids: CASSTTGGYQPQHF. In DNA, the CDR3 is TGTGCCAGTAGTACTACAGGGGGCTATCAGCCCCAGCATTTT. This chain uses TRBV19 with TRBJ1-5; 9 nucleotides line up with TRBD1. This CDR3 region has 14 residues. V lost 4 bases, J lost 5 bases, and 3 bases stayed unmatched. Germline V lookup: CDR1 LNHDA, CDR2 SQIVND (reference sequence).

Here the CDR3 DNA reads TGTGCTAGTGGTTTGGAGGGGAATTCACCCCTCCACTTT. Residues: CASGLEGNSPLHF. V gene TRBV12-5 combines with J gene TRBJ1-6; a possible D gene is TRBD1 (5 bases). Germline CDR1 and CDR2: LGHNT and FRNRAP. The CDR3 length is 13 residues. Trimming took off 1 base at V and 7 bases at J, with 5 bases between the two ends.

The rearrangement uses TRBV7-2 and TRBJ1-2; maybe TRBD1 (5 bases). Germline CDR1 is SGHTA and CDR2 is FQGNSA. The CDR3 runs 17 residues. Deletions cut 0 bases from V and 0 bases from J, with 14 bases between. CDR3 coding DNA: TGTGCCAGCAGCTTAGCGACAGCTTATGCTGCTAACTATGGCTACACCTTC. It specifies CASSLATAYAANYGYTF.

The rearrangement joins TRBV6-6 to TRBJ2-3; tentatively, D is TRBD2 (6 bases). Germline lookup yields CDR1 MNHNY and CDR2 SVGAGI (reference sequence). This CDR3 spans 15 amino acids. Trimming cost V 5 bases and J 0 bases, with 12 bases left between them. CDR3 bases: TGTGCCAGCAGTCTAGCGCCCCAAAGCACAGATACGCAGTATTTT. It codes for CASSLAPQSTDTQYF.

The V gene is TRBV28, the J gene TRBJ1-1; possibly TRBD1 for D (5 bases). Germline-derived CDR1 and CDR2 are MDHEN and SYDVKM. This CDR3 contains 16 residues. Trimming removed 2 bases from V and 3 bases from J, with 16 bases in between. The CDR3 region is CASSLGGARLDTEAFF. The DNA for the CDR3 is TGTGCCAGCAGTTTAGGAGGGGCGCGGTTGGACACTGAAGCTTTCTTT.

The rearrangement uses TRBV30 and TRBJ2-7; unclear D gene. The V and J ends lost 1 base and 4 bases respectively, with 11 bases between them. CDR1 and CDR2 from the germline V gene are GTSNPN and SVGIG (reference sequence). The CDR3 has 13 residues. Written as DNA, the CDR3 is TGTGCCTGGAGTGCAAACCCTAAGTACGAGCAGTACTTC. Translation gives CAWSANPKYEQYF.

This rearrangement joins TRBV5-1 to TRBJ1-5; 12 nucleotides agree with TRBD1. The CDR3 runs 16 residues. With V trimmed by 4 bases and J by 4 bases, 6 bases remained unmatched. Germline V gene lookup returns CDR1 SGHRS and CDR2 YFSETQ. Here the CDR3 DNA reads TGCGCCAGCAGCGACGGGACAGGGGGCTTAAATCAGCCCCAGCATTTT. This sequence encodes CASSDGTGGLNQPQHF.

This clone has just a few counts. The chain uses TRBV28 and TRBJ1-2, with a tentative D call TRBD1 (5 bases). CDR1 MDHEN and CDR2 SYDVKM come from the germline V gene. The CDR3 covers 12 residues. V was pared by 6 bases and J by 5 bases, with 10 bases between. The CDR3 sequence: CASSTDRYGYTF. Written as DNA, the CDR3 is TGTGCCAGCAGCACAGACAGATATGGCTACACCTTC.

The rearrangement joins TRBV7-2 to TRBJ1-2; D perhaps matches TRBD1 (6 bases). The CDR3 extends over 15 amino acids. Between the trimmed V and J ends, which lost 3 bases and 1 base, there was a span of 12 bases. Germline CDR1 SGHTA, CDR2 FQGNSA. The CDR3 loop is CASSFRTDSNYGYTF. The CDR3 DNA reads as TGTGCCAGCAGCTTCCGAACGGACAGTAACTATGGCTACACCTTC.

This sequence joins TRBV9 and TRBJ2-4; perhaps TRBD2 as D (7 bases). The CDR3 has 14 amino acids. Between the trimmed V and J ends, which lost 0 bases and 7 bases, there was a span of 11 bases. CDR1 is SGDLS, CDR2 YYNGEE, per germline. The CDR3 DNA reads as TGTGCCAGCAGCGTAGCCGGGGGGCAGAACATTCAGTACTTC. Protein sequence: CASSVAGGQNIQYF.

This chain uses TRBV29-1 with TRBJ1-5, with a possible D match to TRBD1 (6 bases). The germline V gene encodes CDR1 SQVTM and CDR2 ANQGSEA. This CDR3 spans 13 amino acids. Trimming took off 5 bases at V and 4 bases at J, with 12 bases between the two ends. The CDR3 spells CSVRVGANQPQHF. The DNA of the CDR3 is TGCAGCGTTCGAGTGGGGGCAAATCAGCCCCAGCATTTT.

This chain connects TRBV30 to TRBJ1-6; D call uncertain. Trimming stripped 5 bases from V and 0 bases from J, with 8 bases between. CDR3 size: 14 residues. Germline V gives CDR1 GTSNPN, CDR2 SVGIG (reference sequence). This CDR3 is CAWLKSSYNSPLHF. The CDR3 coding sequence is TGTGCCTGGCTCAAGAGCTCCTATAATTCACCCCTCCACTTT.

This clone was detected once. The chain combines TRBV27 with TRBJ2-5; 7 bases align to TRBD1. Losses at the gene ends were 3 bases for V and 3 bases for J; bases not matched to a gene: 4. CDR3 length equals 14 residues. The germline V gene has CDR1 MNHEY and CDR2 SMNVEV (reference sequence). The CDR3 is CASSFRTGEETQYF. The CDR3 DNA reads TGTGCCAGCAGTTTTCGTACAGGGGAAGAGACCCAGTACTTC.